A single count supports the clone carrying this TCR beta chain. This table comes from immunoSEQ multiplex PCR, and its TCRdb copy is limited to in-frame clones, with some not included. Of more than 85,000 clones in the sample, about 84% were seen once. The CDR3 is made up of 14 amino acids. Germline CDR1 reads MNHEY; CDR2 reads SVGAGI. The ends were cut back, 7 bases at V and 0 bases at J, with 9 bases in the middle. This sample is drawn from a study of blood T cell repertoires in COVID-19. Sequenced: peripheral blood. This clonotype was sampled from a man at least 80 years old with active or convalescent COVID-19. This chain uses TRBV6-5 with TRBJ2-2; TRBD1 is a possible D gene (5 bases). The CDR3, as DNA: TGTGCCAGCACCCTGGACACGAACACCGGGGAGCTGTTTTTT. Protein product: CASTLDTNTGELFF.